This T cell receptor beta chain was identified during a study of cytomegalovirus exposure and HLA in healthy donors. 60 Vbeta and 13 Jbeta primers were used in PCR. Assay: immunoSEQ multiplex PCR; the TCRdb copy retains only in-frame clones and omits some. The sample yields 95,000 to 150,000 clones, approximately 78% seen once. Germline trimming cut 1 base from V and 1 base from J; bases unmatched to any gene: 5. Germline V lookup: CDR1 MGHRA, CDR2 YSYEKL. The CDR3 length is 18 residues. What was sequenced was PBMCs. The V gene is TRBV4-1, the J gene TRBJ2-3; TRBD2 aligns across 13 bases. The source is a man aged 40-55 years in good health and CMV-seronegative. The CDR3 DNA sequence: TGCGCCAGCAGCCAAGGGGGACTAGCGGGGATGGGCACAGATACGCAGTATTTT. This sequence encodes CASSQGGLAGMGTDTQYF.